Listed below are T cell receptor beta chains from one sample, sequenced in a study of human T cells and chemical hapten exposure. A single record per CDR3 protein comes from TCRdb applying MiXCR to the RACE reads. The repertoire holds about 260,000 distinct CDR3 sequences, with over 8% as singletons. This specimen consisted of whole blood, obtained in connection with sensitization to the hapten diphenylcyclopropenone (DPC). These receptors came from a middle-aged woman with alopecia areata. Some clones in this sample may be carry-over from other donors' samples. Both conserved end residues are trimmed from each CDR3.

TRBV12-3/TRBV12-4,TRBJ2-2,ASSLQAGGELF
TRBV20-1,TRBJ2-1,SARPGGGADEQF
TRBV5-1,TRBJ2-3,ASSPPPRDSGLSTDTQY
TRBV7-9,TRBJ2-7,ASSLGAGIEYEQY
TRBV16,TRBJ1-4,ASSQSAGKGGEKLF
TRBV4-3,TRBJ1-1,ASSQVEESNTEAF
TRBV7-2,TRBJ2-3,ASSLATPPNQY
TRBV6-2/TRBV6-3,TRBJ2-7,ASSYSVSYEQY
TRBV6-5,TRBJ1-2,ASSFPEAGASGYT
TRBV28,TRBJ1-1,ASSLMAGGAF
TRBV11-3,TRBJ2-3,ASSLQFSDTQY
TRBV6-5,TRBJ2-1,ASSPHLFWGRF
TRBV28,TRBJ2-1,ASSLQGTIQNEQF
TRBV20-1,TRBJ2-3,SASPLDRASTDTQY
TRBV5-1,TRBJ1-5,ASSLGDPNQPQH
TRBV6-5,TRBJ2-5,ASSTRTGRETQY
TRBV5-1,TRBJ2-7,ASSKEGLPYEQY
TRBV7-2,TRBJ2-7,ASSSYRSYEQY
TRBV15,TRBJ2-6,ATSRELRGANVLT
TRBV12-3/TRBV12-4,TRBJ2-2,ASSLAGGNTGELF
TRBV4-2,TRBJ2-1,ASSQAARTTSNEQF
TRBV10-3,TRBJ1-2,AIREGEDYGYT
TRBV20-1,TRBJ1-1,SASVPVPGQSTEAF
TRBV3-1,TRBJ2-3,ASSPGPLDTQY
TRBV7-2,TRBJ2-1,ASSLQPLTGVVYNEQF
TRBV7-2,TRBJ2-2,ASVGQGGTGELF
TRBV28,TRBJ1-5,ASSLGNQPQH
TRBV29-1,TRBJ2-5,SVDQGETQY
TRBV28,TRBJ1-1,ASIGGGSRTEAF
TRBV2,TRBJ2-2,ASSPDLANTGELF
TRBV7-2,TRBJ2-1,ASSFTGSSYNEQF
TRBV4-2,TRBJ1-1,ASSQDSKNTEAF
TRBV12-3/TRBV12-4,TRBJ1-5,ASSFRDGNQPQH
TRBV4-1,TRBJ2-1,ASCRDRVGEQF
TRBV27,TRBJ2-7,ASRESQGYPYEQY
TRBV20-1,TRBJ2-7,SARDPLSSVHEQY
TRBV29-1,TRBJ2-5,SVGDSGWETQY
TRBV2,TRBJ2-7,ASSSGRVTYEQY
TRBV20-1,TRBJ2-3,SAWGVDTQY
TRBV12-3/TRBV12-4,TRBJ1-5,ASSFALDGPGNQPQH
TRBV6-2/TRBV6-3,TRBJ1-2,ASTQGGDRYGYT
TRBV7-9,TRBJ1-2,ASSSGTGSDYGYT
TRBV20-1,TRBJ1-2,SATHRGDYGYT
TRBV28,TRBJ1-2,ASSPPGGRGERAGYT
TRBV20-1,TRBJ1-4,SARDSATNEKLF
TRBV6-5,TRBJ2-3,ASRLTGIFGDTQY
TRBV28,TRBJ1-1,ASKTPGHPMNTEAF
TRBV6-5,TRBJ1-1,ATSQRSTEAF
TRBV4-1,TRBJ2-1,ASSQPTLYNEQF
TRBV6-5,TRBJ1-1,ASSWGPGGGTEAF
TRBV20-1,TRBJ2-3,SARGPWGTDTQY
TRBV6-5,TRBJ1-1,ASSYSMLNTATLTEAF
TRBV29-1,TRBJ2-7,SGGGGSYEQY
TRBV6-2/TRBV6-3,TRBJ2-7,ASSWSVVYEQY